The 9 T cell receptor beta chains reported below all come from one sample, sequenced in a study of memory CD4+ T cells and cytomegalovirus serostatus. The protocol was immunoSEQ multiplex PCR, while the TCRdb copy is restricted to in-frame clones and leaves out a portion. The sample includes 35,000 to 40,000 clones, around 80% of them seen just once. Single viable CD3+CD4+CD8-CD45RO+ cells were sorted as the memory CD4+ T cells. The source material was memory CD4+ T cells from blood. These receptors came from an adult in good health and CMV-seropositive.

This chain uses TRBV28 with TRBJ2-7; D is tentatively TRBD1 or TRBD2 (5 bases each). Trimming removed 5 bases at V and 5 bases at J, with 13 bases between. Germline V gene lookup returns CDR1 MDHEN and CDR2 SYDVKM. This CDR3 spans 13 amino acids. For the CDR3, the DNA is TGTGCCAGCAGTGGGGGTAAACTCCACGAGCAGTACTTC. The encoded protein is CASSGGKLHEQYF.

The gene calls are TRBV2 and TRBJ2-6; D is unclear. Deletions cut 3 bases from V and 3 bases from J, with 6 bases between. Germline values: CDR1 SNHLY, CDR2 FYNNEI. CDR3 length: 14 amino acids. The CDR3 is CASSEGIGANVLTF. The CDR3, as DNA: TGTGCCAGCAGTGAGGGAATTGGGGCCAACGTCCTGACTTTC.

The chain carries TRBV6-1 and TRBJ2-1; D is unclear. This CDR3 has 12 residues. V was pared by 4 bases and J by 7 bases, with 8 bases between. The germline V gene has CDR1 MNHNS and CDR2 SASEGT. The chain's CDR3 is CASSANVNEQFF. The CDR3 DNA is TGTGCCAGCAGTGCTAACGTAAATGAGCAGTTCTTC.

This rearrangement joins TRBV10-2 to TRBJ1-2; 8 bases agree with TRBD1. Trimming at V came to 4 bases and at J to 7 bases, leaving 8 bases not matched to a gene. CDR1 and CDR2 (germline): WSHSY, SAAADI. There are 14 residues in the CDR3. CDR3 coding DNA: TGCGCCAGCAGTGCTGGACAGGGAATAAGTGGCTACACCTTC. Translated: CASSAGQGISGYTF.

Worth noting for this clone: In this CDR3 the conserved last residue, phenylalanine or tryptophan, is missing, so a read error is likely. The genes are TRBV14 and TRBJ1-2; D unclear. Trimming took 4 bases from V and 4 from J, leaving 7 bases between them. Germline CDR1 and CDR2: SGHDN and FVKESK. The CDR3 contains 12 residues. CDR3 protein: CASSPGSYGYTL. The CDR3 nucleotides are TGTGCCAGCAGCCCTGGCTCCTATGGCTACACCTTA.

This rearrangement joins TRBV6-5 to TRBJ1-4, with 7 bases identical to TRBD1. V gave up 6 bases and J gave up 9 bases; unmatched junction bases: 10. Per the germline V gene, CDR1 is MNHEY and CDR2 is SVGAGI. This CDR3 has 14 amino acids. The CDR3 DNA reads TGTGCCAGCAGCACGACAGGGTACGAGAAAAAACTGTTTTTT. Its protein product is CASSTTGYEKKLFF.

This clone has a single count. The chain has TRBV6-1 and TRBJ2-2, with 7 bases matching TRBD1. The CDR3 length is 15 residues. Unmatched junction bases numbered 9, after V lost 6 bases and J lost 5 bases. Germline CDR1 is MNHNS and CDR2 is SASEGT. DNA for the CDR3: TGTGCCAGCAGGCTGACAGGGTTAAAGACCGGGGAGCTGTTTTTT. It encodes CASRLTGLKTGELFF.

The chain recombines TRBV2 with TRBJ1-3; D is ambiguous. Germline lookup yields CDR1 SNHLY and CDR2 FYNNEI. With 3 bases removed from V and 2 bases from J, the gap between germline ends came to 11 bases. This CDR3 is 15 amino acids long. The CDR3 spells CASSDGRVPGNTIYF. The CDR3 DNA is TGTGCCAGCAGTGACGGAAGGGTCCCTGGAAACACCATATATTTT. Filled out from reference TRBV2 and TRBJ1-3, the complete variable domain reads EPEVTQTPSHQVTQMGQEVILRCVPISNHLYFYWYRQILGQKVEFLVSFYNNEISEKSEIFDDQFSVERPDGSNFTLKIRSTKLEDSAMYFCASSDGRVPGNTIYFGEGSWLTVV.

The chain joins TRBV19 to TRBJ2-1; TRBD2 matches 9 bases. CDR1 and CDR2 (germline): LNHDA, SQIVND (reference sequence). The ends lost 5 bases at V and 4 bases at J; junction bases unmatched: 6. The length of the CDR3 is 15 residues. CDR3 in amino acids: CASSETSGFYNEQFF. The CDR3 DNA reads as TGTGCCAGTAGTGAGACTAGCGGCTTTTACAATGAGCAGTTCTTC.